This T cell receptor beta chain was captured by sequencing in a study of cytotoxic CD8 clonotypes in ibrutinib-treated CLL. Across the whole study: The response samples were taken once patients had been treated for a median of about 12 months, range 6 to 36.

About 2 micrograms of genomic DNA from cryopreserved PBMCs went into TCR beta libraries. The method was immunoSEQ multiplex PCR; TCRdb's version includes in-frame clones alone and lacks a portion of them. Here the sample spans roughly 63,000 clones, approximately 57% being singletons. V was shortened by 3 bases and J by 6 bases, with 17 bases between the two germline ends. Germline V gene sequence: CDR1 MNHEY, CDR2 SMNVEV (reference sequence). CDR3 length: 15 amino acids. Findings and caveats of the study: Higher circulating CD8+ T-cell counts strongly accompanied higher baseline clonality, above age-matched healthy donors. At ibrutinib response, clonality increased, and at progression it declined back toward baseline.

With regard to this clone: Its specificity is unknown.

The V call is TRBV27, the J call TRBJ1-1; possibly TRBD1 for D (5 bases). The sequenced sample was PBMCs, obtained after 12 months of ibrutinib treatment. The clonotype originates from a human donor with chronic lymphocytic leukemia. The CDR3 here is CASSFWAGLGPEAFF. The CDR3 nucleotides read TGTGCCAGCAGTTTCTGGGCCGGTCTGGGGCCTGAAGCTTTCTTT.